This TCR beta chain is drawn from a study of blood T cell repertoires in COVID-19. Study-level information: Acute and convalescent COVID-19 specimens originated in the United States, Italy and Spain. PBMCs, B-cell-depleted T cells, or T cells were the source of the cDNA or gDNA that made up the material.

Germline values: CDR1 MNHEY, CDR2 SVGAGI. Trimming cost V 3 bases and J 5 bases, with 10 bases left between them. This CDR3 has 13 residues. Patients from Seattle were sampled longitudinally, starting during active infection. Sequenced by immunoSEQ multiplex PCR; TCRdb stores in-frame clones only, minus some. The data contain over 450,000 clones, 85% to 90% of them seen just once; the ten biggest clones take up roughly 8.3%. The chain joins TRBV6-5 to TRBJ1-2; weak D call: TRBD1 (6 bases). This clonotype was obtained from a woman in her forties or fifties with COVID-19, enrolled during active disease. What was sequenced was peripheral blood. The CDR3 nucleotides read TGTGCCAGCAGTTATGGACAGCGATATGGCTACACCTTC. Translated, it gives CASSYGQRYGYTF.